These 30 T cell receptor beta chains were all obtained from the same sample, sequenced in a study of glioma-infiltrating T cells after dendritic cell vaccination (dated by TCRdb to the mid-2010s). The method was the immunoSEQ multiplex PCR assay. This immuneACCESS table, as held by TCRdb, lists in-frame sequences with V and J called but not all clones. Of the missing ones, under half trace to an unresolved V gene in checked studies; the others have no known cause. Present in this sample are 90,000 to 140,000 clones, almost 90% of which were seen just once. The top ten clonotypes cover over 2.5% of the sample. The time point label corresponds to: after dendritic cell vaccination, including at tumor progression/relapse. The material sequenced was blood, taken after dendritic cell vaccination. The receptors were gathered from a human donor with glioblastoma.

This chain joins TRBV19 and TRBJ1-5; TRBD1 matches 7 bases. Germline lookup yields CDR1 LNHDA and CDR2 SQIVND (reference sequence). V lost 4 bases to trimming and J lost 6 bases; unmatched junction nucleotides: 6. The CDR3 is 14 residues long. CDR3 residues: CASSRQGVSQPQHF. CDR3 in DNA: TGTGCCAGTAGTAGGCAGGGGGTTAGTCAGCCCCAGCATTTT.

The chain employs TRBV5-1 and TRBJ2-1; 8 bases map to TRBD1. The CDR3 length is 14 residues. V gave up 5 bases and J gave up 8 bases; unmatched junction bases: 9. CDR1 is SGHRS and CDR2 is YFSETQ in the germline V gene. The CDR3 spells CASRLDRVYDEQFF. Written as DNA, the CDR3 is TGCGCCAGCAGACTGGACAGGGTTTACGATGAGCAGTTCTTC. Looking up the rest from reference TRBV5-1 and TRBJ2-1 gives the full variable domain: KAGVTQTPRYLIKTRGQQVTLSCSPISGHRSVSWYQQTPGQGLQFLFEYFSETQRNKGNFPGRFSGRQFSNSRSEMNVSTLELGDSALYLCASRLDRVYDEQFFGPGTRLTVL.

The V and J genes are TRBV6-1 and TRBJ2-7; 9 bases line up with TRBD1. Germline CDR1 reads MNHNS; CDR2 reads SASEGT. The CDR3 totals 14 residues. The J segment lost 3 bases and the V segment lost 6 bases, leaving 6 bases of the junction unmatched. DNA of the CDR3: TGTGCCAGCAGGCCGGGACAGGGAAACTACGAGCAGTACTTC. Its translation: CASRPGQGNYEQYF.

This chain joins TRBV4-1 and TRBJ1-5; 8 bases match TRBD1. The CDR3 length is 15 residues. Germline values: CDR1 MGHRA, CDR2 YSYEKL. Germline trimming cut 6 bases from V and 0 bases from J; bases unmatched to any gene: 4. The CDR3 DNA is TGCGCCAGCAGGGTGACAGGGGTTAGCAATCAGCCCCAGCATTTT. Its translation is CASRVTGVSNQPQHF.

The gene calls are TRBV19 and TRBJ2-7; 9 bases match TRBD1. Germline-derived CDR1 and CDR2 are LNHDA and SQIVND (reference sequence). This CDR3 comprises 15 residues. The J segment lost 5 bases and the V segment lost 3 bases, leaving 8 bases of the junction unmatched. The CDR3 sequence is CASSMGGQGGHEQYF. CDR3 coding DNA: TGTGCCAGTAGTATGGGGGGACAGGGAGGCCACGAGCAGTACTTC.

The J gene is TRBJ2-7, the V gene TRBV6-1, with a weak D call TRBD2 (5 bases). In germline, CDR1 is MNHNS, CDR2 SASEGT. CDR3 length: 13 amino acids. Trimming took 8 bases from V and 6 from J, leaving 17 bases between them. The CDR3 nucleotides read TGTGCCAGCGAAGTCGTAGGAGGAAGCGAGCAGTACTTC. Its translation: CASEVVGGSEQYF.

The V call is TRBV11-2, the J call TRBJ2-7; 12 bases are a match to TRBD2. The length of the CDR3 is 15 residues. V lost 5 bases to trimming and J lost 3 bases; unmatched junction nucleotides: 5. CDR1 and CDR2 from the germline V gene are SGHAT and FQNNGV. CDR3: CASSLGLAGIYEQYF. The CDR3 nucleotides are TGTGCCAGCAGCCTAGGACTAGCGGGGATCTACGAGCAGTACTTC. Full variable domain (rest looked up from reference TRBV11-2 and TRBJ2-7): EAGVAQSPRYKIIEKRQSVAFWCNPISGHATLYWYQQILGQGPKLLIQFQNNGVVDDSQLPKDRFSAERLKGVDSTLKIQPAKLEDSAVYLCASSLGLAGIYEQYFGPGTRLTVT.

This clone appeared a single time. V gene TRBV2 combines with J gene TRBJ2-3; D gene ambiguous. The CDR3 is made up of 13 amino acids. Trimming shortened V by 8 bases and J by 0 bases, and 9 bases separated the two germline ends. The germline CDR1 and CDR2 sequences are SNHLY and FYNNEI. DNA of the CDR3: TGTGCCAGCTCCGGCGGTAGCACAGATACGCAGTATTTT. Encoded protein: CASSGGSTDTQYF.

This clone was counted only a few times. The rearrangement joins TRBV7-9 to TRBJ1-1; perhaps TRBD1 as D (6 bases). The CDR3 is made up of 14 amino acids. CDR1 and CDR2 from the germline V gene are SEHNR and FQNEAQ (reference sequence). Trimming took 8 bases from V and 0 from J, leaving 13 bases between them. Here the CDR3 DNA reads TGTGCCAGCCGAGGGGGGGCTTTGAACACTGAAGCTTTCTTT. Amino acid sequence: CASRGGALNTEAFF.

The chain has TRBV4-1 and TRBJ2-1, with D perhaps matching TRBD2 (6 bases). This CDR3 is built from 15 residues. V lost 0 bases and J lost 15, with 21 bases in between. CDR1 is MGHRA and CDR2 is YSYEKL in the germline V gene. The CDR3 sequence is CASSQEVRAEGKRFF. The CDR3 nucleotides are TGCGCCAGCAGCCAAGAAGTTCGGGCGGAGGGGAAACGGTTCTTC.

The CDR3, as DNA: TGTGCCAGCAGTGAGAGGACAGGGTCGAATCAGCCCCAGCATTTT. Its protein is CASSERTGSNQPQHF. The rearrangement links TRBV6-1 to TRBJ1-5; 8 nucleotides agree with TRBD1. CDR3 length: 15 amino acids. Germline lookup yields CDR1 MNHNS and CDR2 SASEGT. V shed 3 bases, J shed 4 bases, and the junction held 5 bases outside the gene matches.

This clone has a handful of counts. The rearrangement uses TRBV20-1 and TRBJ2-5; D gene ambiguous. The J call may be mistaken, given a closer DNA end match to TRBJ2-7. CDR1 is DFQATT and CDR2 is SNEGSKA in the germline V gene (reference sequence). This CDR3 spans 11 amino acids. CDR3 sequence: CSASSLNEQYF. The CDR3 DNA reads TGCAGTGCTAGTTCGTTGAACGAGCAGTACTTC.

The V gene is TRBV5-4, the J gene TRBJ1-2, with D perhaps matching TRBD1 (6 bases). Germline V lookup: CDR1 SGHNT, CDR2 YYREEE (reference sequence). The CDR3 is 15 residues long. The V end lost 3 bases, the J end lost 4 bases, and 16 bases lay between the germline ends. The CDR3 loop is CASSSGGGRGYGYTF. The CDR3 DNA follows: TGTGCCAGCAGCTCCGGGGGGGGGCGCGGCTATGGCTACACCTTC.

V is TRBV19 and J is TRBJ1-4; D unresolved. There are 14 residues in the CDR3. Trimming left V 6 bases short and J 5 bases short, with 13 bases between. The germline V gene encodes CDR1 LNHDA and CDR2 SQIVND (reference sequence). The CDR3 spells CASSQVGRNEKLFF. The CDR3 DNA reads as TGTGCCAGTAGCCAAGTGGGGAGAAATGAAAAACTGTTTTTT.

This chain joins TRBV9 and TRBJ2-1; a weak D match, TRBD2 (5 bases). Per germline, CDR1 SGDLS and CDR2 YYNGEE. The CDR3 has 14 amino acids. With 4 bases removed from V and 7 bases from J, the gap between germline ends came to 15 bases. CDR3 residues: CASSPEDWGNEQFF. CDR3 nucleotide sequence: TGTGCCAGCAGCCCAGAGGACTGGGGTAATGAGCAGTTCTTC.

This chain links TRBV6-6 with TRBJ2-3, with D perhaps matching TRBD1 (5 bases). The ends were cut back, 5 bases at V and 4 bases at J, with 19 bases in the middle. Germline CDR1 MNHNY, CDR2 SVGAGI (reference sequence). This CDR3 contains 16 residues. CDR3 region: CASSSQGPVGADTQYF. The DNA for the CDR3 is TGTGCCAGCAGTAGTCAGGGCCCGGTAGGCGCAGATACGCAGTATTTT.

The chain couples TRBV29-1 to TRBJ2-3; D possibly corresponds to TRBD1 (6 bases). Germline V gene lookup returns CDR1 SQVTM and CDR2 ANQGSEA. With 6 bases removed from V and 6 bases from J, the gap between germline ends came to 10 bases. This CDR3 is built from 11 residues. CDR3 sequence reads: CSVRTGDTQYF. Written as DNA, the CDR3 is TGCAGCGTGCGAACAGGGGATACGCAGTATTTT.

Worth noting for this clone: The sample holds other DNA sequences that translate to the same CDR3. The chain has TRBV9 and TRBJ2-5; maybe TRBD2 (6 bases). The CDR3 runs to 13 residues. Germline-derived CDR1 and CDR2 are SGDLS and YYNGEE. Trimming cost V 2 bases and J 1 base, with 6 bases left between them. CDR3 coding DNA: TGTGCCAGCAGCGTTAGCGGCCAAGAGACCCAGTACTTC. Translating gives CASSVSGQETQYF.

In DNA, the CDR3 is TGCGCCAGCAGCCAAGGGACAGAGAACACTGAAGCTTTCTTT. This sequence encodes CASSQGTENTEAFF. The chain has TRBV4-1 and TRBJ1-1; TRBD1 might be the D (6 bases). The V end lost 1 base, the J end lost 1 base, and 7 bases lay between the germline ends. CDR1 MGHRA and CDR2 YSYEKL come from the germline V gene. This CDR3 is built from 14 residues.

This chain links TRBV5-1 with TRBJ2-1; 10 bases line up with TRBD2. The ends lost 1 base at V and 8 bases at J; junction bases unmatched: 6. Germline CDR1 reads SGHRS; CDR2 reads YFSETQ. The CDR3 covers 15 residues. The CDR3 DNA follows: TGCGCCAGCAGCTTGCGAGCGGGAGGGCGCGATGAGCAGTTCTTC. Translated: CASSLRAGGRDEQFF. The complete variable domain, with remaining parts taken from reference TRBV5-1 and TRBJ2-1, reads KAGVTQTPRYLIKTRGQQVTLSCSPISGHRSVSWYQQTPGQGLQFLFEYFSETQRNKGNFPGRFSGRQFSNSRSEMNVSTLELGDSALYLCASSLRAGGRDEQFFGPGTRLTVL.

The chain is built from TRBV14 and TRBJ2-2, with a possible D match to TRBD1 (6 bases). CDR1 and CDR2 from the germline V gene are SGHDN and FVKESK. The CDR3 runs 16 residues. Trimming pared 1 base from V and 7 bases from J, leaving 16 bases between. CDR3 region: CASSQAIGQKRGELFF. The CDR3 nucleotides are TGTGCCAGCAGCCAAGCCATCGGACAGAAACGCGGGGAGCTGTTTTTT. The full variable domain, its missing parts supplied by reference TRBV14 and TRBJ2-2, is EAGVTQFPSHSVIEKGQTVTLRCDPISGHDNLYWYRRVMGKEIKFLLHFVKESKQDESGMPNNRFLAERTGGTYSTLKVQPAELEDSGVYFCASSQAIGQKRGELFFGEGSRLTVL.

This chain links TRBV7-9 with TRBJ1-2; D is perhaps TRBD1 (5 bases). Germline V gene data show CDR1 as SEHNR and CDR2 as FQNEAQ (reference sequence). This CDR3 has 14 residues. Trimming shortened V by 3 bases and J by 8 bases, and 16 bases separated the two germline ends. CDR3 coding DNA: TGTGCCAGCAGCTTGACGGCATGGGGCAGAGGCTACACCTTC. It yields the protein CASSLTAWGRGYTF. Supplemented by reference TRBV7-9 and TRBJ1-2, the full variable domain reads DTGVSQNPRHKITKRGQNVTFRCDPISEHNRLYWYRQTLGQGPEFLTYFQNEAQLEKSRLLSDRFSAERPKGSFSTLEIQRTEQGDSAMYLCASSLTAWGRGYTFGSGTRLTVV.

The CDR3 nucleotides are TGTGCCAGCAGCCCATTTGGGACAGCGAACACCGGGGAGCTGTTTTTT. Translating gives CASSPFGTANTGELFF. The V and J genes are TRBV7-9 and TRBJ2-2; the match to TRBD1 covers 7 bases. Trimming cost V 5 bases and J 0 bases; bases outside gene matches: 6. There are 16 residues in the CDR3. The V gene's germline CDR1 is SEHNR and CDR2 FQNEAQ (reference sequence).

The chain carries TRBV11-1 and TRBJ2-5; TRBD1 might be the D (5 bases). V gave up 2 bases and J gave up 3 bases, with 10 bases separating them. The germline V gene has CDR1 SGHAT and CDR2 FQDESV (reference sequence). This CDR3 has 14 amino acids. Here the CDR3 reads CASSLRQSEETQYF. DNA of the CDR3: TGTGCCAGCAGCTTAAGACAGAGCGAAGAGACCCAGTACTTC.

The chain links TRBV19 to TRBJ1-2; the match to TRBD1 covers 11 bases. J lost 7 bases, V lost 8 bases, and 3 bases had no gene match. Per the germline V gene, CDR1 is LNHDA and CDR2 is SQIVND (reference sequence). This CDR3 comprises 12 residues. The CDR3 sequence is CASGQGAFGYTF. In DNA, the CDR3 is TGTGCCAGTGGACAGGGGGCGTTTGGCTACACCTTC.

The chain employs TRBV7-9 and TRBJ1-1; no reliable D call. Germline CDR1 and CDR2: SEHNR and FQNEAQ (reference sequence). V shed 5 bases and J shed 8 bases, with 18 bases lying between them. This CDR3 is 14 amino acids long. The CDR3 region has the DNA TGTGCCAGCAGCCCCTTGGGTGGGCAGATAGAAGCTTTCTTT. Amino acids: CASSPLGGQIEAFF.

The chain employs TRBV9 and TRBJ1-1; 8 bases align to TRBD1. The CDR3 has 17 amino acids. V was clipped by 0 bases and J by 0 bases; unmatched bases: 7. Germline loops: CDR1 SGDLS, CDR2 YYNGEE. CDR3 DNA: TGTGCCAGCAGCGTAGGGCACCCGGGACAGGTGAACACTGAAGCTTTCTTT. Amino acid sequence: CASSVGHPGQVNTEAFF.

This chain uses TRBV7-2 with TRBJ1-3; D is undetermined. The CDR3 has 13 residues. Trimming took off 11 bases at V and 1 base at J, with 12 bases between the two ends. The germline gives CDR1 SGHTA, CDR2 FQGNSA. This chain's CDR3 is CAVSEGSGNTIYF. The CDR3 bases are TGTGCCGTGAGTGAGGGATCTGGAAACACCATATATTTT.

The chain joins TRBV11-2 to TRBJ2-5; 8 positions agree with TRBD2. The J segment lost 5 bases and the V segment lost 4 bases, leaving 9 bases of the junction unmatched. Germline-derived CDR1 and CDR2 are SGHAT and FQNNGV. The CDR3 is 15 amino acids. The CDR3 DNA is TGTGCCAGCAGCTCCGTCGCGGGGGGCGTTGAGACCCAGTACTTC. Amino acid sequence: CASSSVAGGVETQYF.

This chain links TRBV5-1 with TRBJ2-3, with 9 nucleotides matching TRBD2. Per germline, CDR1 SGHRS and CDR2 YFSETQ. With V trimmed by 1 base and J by 4 bases, 7 bases remained unmatched. The CDR3 spans 16 residues. In nucleotides, the CDR3 is TGCGCCAGCAGCTTGAAGGCGGGGGGGCCGTCAGATACGCAGTATTTT. It encodes CASSLKAGGPSDTQYF.